This is a list of T cell receptor beta chains from one sample in a study of T cells in tuberculosis. The assay was immunoSEQ multiplex PCR, and TCRdb's table has in-frame clones only and misses some. The sample has approximately 100,000 clones, around 90% seen once. The sample comprised CD1b-GMM tetramer-negative cells sorted from PBMCs. The receptor set was obtained from an adult woman with latent tuberculosis. CDR3s include the opening cysteine and the closing phenylalanine or tryptophan. A D gene is named only where the DNA matches it firmly. The listing skips clone size in some rows; elsewhere it reads once, few, many or a size class.

CASSFRDRGFYGYTF TGTGCCAGCAGCTTTCGAGACAGGGGCTTCTATGGCTACACCTTC NA TRBD1 TRBJ1-2 TRBV11-2
CASSGQTDTQYF TGTGCCAGCAGCGGACAGACCGATACGCAGTATTTT NA NA TRBJ2-3 TRBV2
CASSLFDTENTIYF TGTGCCAGCAGCCTATTCGATACGGAGAACACCATATATTTT NA NA TRBJ1-3 TRBV7-2
CASSLWQGSSLSGANVLTF TGTGCCAGCAGTTTATGGCAGGGTAGTTCCCTCTCTGGGGCCAACGTCCTGACTTTC NA NA TRBJ2-6 TRBV27
CASSLPPPTGGWGYTF TGTGCCAGCAGCTTACCCCCCCCCACAGGGGGCTGGGGCTACACCTTC NA TRBD1 TRBJ1-2 TRBV5-4
CASSQTGDTGELFF TGTGCCAGCAGCCAGACAGGGGACACCGGGGAGCTGTTTTTT NA TRBD1 TRBJ2-2 TRBV6-1
CASSARGLVGAQYF TGTGCCAGCAGTGCAAGGGGGCTTGTCGGGGCCCAGTACTTC NA TRBD1 TRBJ2-5 TRBV28
CASSLGGGGNQPQHF TGTGCCAGCAGCCTAGGGGGGGGCGGGAATCAGCCCCAGCATTTT NA NA TRBJ1-5 TRBV28
CASSFLAGDTDTQYF TGTGCCAGCAGTTTTCTGGCGGGGGATACAGATACGCAGTATTTT NA TRBD2 TRBJ2-3 TRBV27
CASSLFPSGETQYF TGTGCCAGCAGCTTATTTCCCTCGGGGGAGACCCAGTACTTC NA NA TRBJ2-5 TRBV7-8
CASSEGGSTEAFF TGTGCCAGCAGTGAAGGGGGCAGCACTGAAGCTTTCTTT NA NA TRBJ1-1 TRBV2
CASSLVGTEAFF TGTGCCAGCAGCTTGGTCGGCACTGAAGCTTTCTTT NA NA TRBJ1-1 TRBV5-6
CASRGGNIQYF TGTGCCAGTAGGGGGGGTAACATTCAGTACTTC NA NA TRBJ2-4 TRBV19
CASSQPIGNQPQHF TGTGCCAGCAGCCAACCTATCGGCAATCAGCCCCAGCATTTT NA NA TRBJ1-5 TRBV14
CASIGGNTQYF TGTGCCAGCATCGGGGGAAATACGCAGTATTTT few NA TRBJ2-3 TRBV27
CAWSDGNFATNEKLFF TGTGCCTGGAGTGACGGGAATTTTGCAACTAATGAAAAACTGTTTTTT NA NA TRBJ1-4 TRBV30
CASSYSRGGSYEQYF TGTGCCAGCAGTTACTCGCGGGGGGGCTCCTACGAGCAGTACTTC NA TRBD2 TRBJ2-7 TRBV6-5
CASRTGTDTQYF TGTGCCAGCCGGACAGGCACAGATACGCAGTATTTT NA NA TRBJ2-3 TRBV19
CASSFVAGGDYEQYF TGCGCCAGCAGCTTCGTGGCGGGCGGAGACTACGAGCAGTACTTC NA NA TRBJ2-7 TRBV5-1
CASSSLGAKNIQYF TGTGCCAGTAGCTCTCTCGGGGCCAAAAACATTCAGTACTTC NA NA TRBJ2-4 TRBV19
CASSTGGNQPQHF TGTGCCAGCAGCACAGGTGGAAATCAGCCCCAGCATTTT few NA TRBJ1-5 TRBV7-9
CASSPRGWGNEKLFF TGTGCCAGCAGCCCCCGGGGGTGGGGTAATGAAAAACTGTTTTTT NA NA TRBJ1-4 TRBV11-2
CASSLTGEETNEKLFF TGCGCCAGCAGCCTGACAGGGGAAGAAACTAATGAAAAACTGTTTTTT NA TRBD1 TRBJ1-4 TRBV5-1
CASSVPSLAGTEAFF TGTGCCAGCAGTGTCCCTTCTCTTGCAGGGACTGAAGCTTTCTTT NA NA TRBJ1-1 TRBV2
CASSLRPGVSGELFF TGCGCCAGCAGCTTGCGGCCGGGGGTATCCGGGGAGCTGTTTTTT once NA TRBJ2-2 TRBV5-1
CASSYRTGRSYEQYF TGTGCCAGCAGTTATCGGACAGGTAGAAGTTACGAGCAGTACTTC NA TRBD1 TRBJ2-7 TRBV2
CATQGLAGGGELFF TGTGCCACCCAAGGACTAGCGGGAGGCGGGGAGCTGTTTTTT NA TRBD2 TRBJ2-2 TRBV5-4
CASSAISGGPRETQYF TGTGCCAGCAGCGCCATTAGCGGGGGGCCCCGGGAGACCCAGTACTTC NA TRBD2 TRBJ2-5 TRBV5-4
CASSYRVQSRYTEAFF TGTGCCAGCAGCTACCGGGTCCAGAGTCGTTACACTGAAGCTTTCTTT NA NA TRBJ1-1 TRBV7-3
CASSRRQGAGNTIYF TGTGCCAGCAGCCGCAGACAGGGAGCTGGAAACACCATATATTTT NA TRBD1 TRBJ1-3 TRBV14
CASSLWGGVPEKQYF TGTGCCAGCAGCTTGTGGGGCGGGGTCCCCGAAAAGCAGTACTTC NA NA TRBJ2-7 TRBV5-4
CASSPTGTLNTGELFF TGCGCCAGCAGCCCCACCGGGACACTGAACACCGGGGAGCTGTTTTTT NA NA TRBJ2-2 TRBV10-1
CASSYSPGQEFYGYTF TGTGCCAGCAGTTATTCACCGGGACAGGAGTTCTATGGCTACACCTTC NA TRBD1 TRBJ1-2 TRBV6-5
CASSTHRGGELFF TGTGCCAGCAGCACCCACAGGGGAGGTGAGCTGTTTTTT NA NA TRBJ2-2 TRBV21-1
CASSPEGGLGSGELFF TGTGCCAGCAGCCCAGAGGGTGGGTTAGGATCCGGGGAGCTGTTTTTT NA NA TRBJ2-2 TRBV9
CASSEPHGTGTYEQYF TGTGCCAGCAGTGAACCCCACGGGACAGGAACCTACGAGCAGTACTTC NA TRBD1 TRBJ2-7 TRBV25-1
CASRMGGRAEAFF TGTGCCAGCAGGATGGGGGGTCGCGCTGAAGCTTTCTTT NA NA TRBJ1-1 TRBV25-1
CASSPVTSGFTDTQYF TGTGCCAGCAGCCCAGTGACTAGCGGGTTCACAGATACGCAGTATTTT NA TRBD2 TRBJ2-3 TRBV7-9
CAITAGGANTQYF TGTGCCATCACGGCGGGGGGGGCTAATACGCAGTATTTT NA TRBD2 TRBJ2-3 TRBV10-3
CASSFRVGTEAFF TGTGCCAGCAGCTTCAGGGTAGGGACTGAAGCTTTCTTT NA NA TRBJ1-1 TRBV11-3
CASSPQRDQETQYF TGTGCCAGCAGCCCCCAGCGCGATCAAGAGACCCAGTACTTC NA NA TRBJ2-5 TRBV7-9
CASSSTQVSYEQYF TGTGCCAGCTCATCGACACAGGTCTCCTACGAGCAGTACTTC NA NA TRBJ2-7 TRBV18
CASSTGPGANVLTF TGTGCCAGCAGTACAGGTCCTGGGGCCAACGTCCTGACTTTC NA NA TRBJ2-6 TRBV2
CASRPGQGEYEQYF TGTGCCAGTCGGCCGGGACAGGGAGAATACGAGCAGTACTTC NA TRBD1 TRBJ2-7 TRBV6-1
CASSSGTTNPQETQYF TGCGCCAGCAGCTCGGGGACAACAAACCCCCAAGAGACCCAGTACTTC NA NA TRBJ2-5 TRBV5-1
CASSIVGGPYEQYF TGTGCCAGTAGTATCGTTGGGGGCCCGTACGAGCAGTACTTC NA NA TRBJ2-7 TRBV19
CASSEEGWQEIEQFF TGTGCCAGCAGTGAAGAGGGGTGGCAGGAGATTGAGCAGTTCTTC NA NA TRBJ2-1 TRBV2
CAWSGGRGPETQYF TGTGCCTGGAGCGGGGGGCGGGGGCCAGAGACCCAGTACTTC NA NA TRBJ2-5 TRBV30
CASIPRPSGLETQYF TGTGCCAGCATTCCCCGGCCTAGCGGGTTAGAGACCCAGTACTTC NA TRBD2 TRBJ2-5 TRBV6-1
CASSVAGGPQQTQYF TGTGCCAGCAGTGTAGCGGGGGGACCACAGCAGACCCAGTACTTC NA TRBD2 TRBJ2-5 TRBV2
CASSRSGGAQETQYF TGCGCCAGCAGCAGAAGCGGGGGGGCTCAAGAGACCCAGTACTTC NA TRBD2 TRBJ2-5 TRBV5-1
CASSQLRTSGGASTYNEQFF TGTGCCAGCAGCCAATTGCGGACTAGCGGGGGGGCCTCTACCTACAATGAGCAGTTCTTC once TRBD2 TRBJ2-1 TRBV4-2
CASSLGDLQTGGYTF TGCGCCAGCAGCTTGGGTGACCTCCAAACGGGGGGCTACACCTTC NA NA TRBJ1-2 TRBV5-1